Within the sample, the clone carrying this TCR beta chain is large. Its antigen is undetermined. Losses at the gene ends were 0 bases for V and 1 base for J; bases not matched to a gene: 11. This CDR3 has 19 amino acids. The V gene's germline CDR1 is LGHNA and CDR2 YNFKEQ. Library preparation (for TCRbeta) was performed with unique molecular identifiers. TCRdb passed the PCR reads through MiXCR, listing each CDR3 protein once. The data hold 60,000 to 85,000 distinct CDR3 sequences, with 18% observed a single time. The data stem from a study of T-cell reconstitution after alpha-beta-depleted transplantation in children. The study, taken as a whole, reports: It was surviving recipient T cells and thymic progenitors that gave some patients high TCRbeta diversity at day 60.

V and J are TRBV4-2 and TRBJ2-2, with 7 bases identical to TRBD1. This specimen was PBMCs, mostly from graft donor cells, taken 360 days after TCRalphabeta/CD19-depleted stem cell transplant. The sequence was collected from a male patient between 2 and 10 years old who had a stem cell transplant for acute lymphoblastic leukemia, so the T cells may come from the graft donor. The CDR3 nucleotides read TGTGCCAGCAGCCAAGAAGGTTGGGGATCAGGGGGGAACACCGGGGAGCTGTTTTTT. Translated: CASSQEGWGSGGNTGELFF.